This TCR beta chain was documented in a study of OX40 agonist ivuxolimab in advanced cancers. A remark on this clone: Antigen unknown.

Study-wide results and caveats: On average, CD8+ T cells showed a greater number of expanded clones than CD4+.

The V gene's germline CDR1 is SNHLY and CDR2 FYNNEI. Between the trimmed V and J ends, which lost 5 bases and 4 bases, there was a span of 14 bases. CDR3 size: 14 residues. Data came from immunoSEQ multiplex PCR; TCRdb stores just in-frame clones and leaves some out. The sample includes tens of thousands of clones, roughly 86% of them seen just once. The TCR comes from an adult with an advanced solid tumor such as melanoma, head and neck, liver or kidney cancer. This specimen consisted of CD4+ or CD8+ T cells sorted from blood, obtained in a trial of the OX40 agonist ivuxolimab. This chain uses TRBV2 with TRBJ1-2; TRBD1 is a possible D gene (5 bases). The DNA for the CDR3 is TGTGCCAGCAGTCAAGAGGGGTTAAGCTATGGCTACACCTTC. Translation: CASSQEGLSYGYTF.